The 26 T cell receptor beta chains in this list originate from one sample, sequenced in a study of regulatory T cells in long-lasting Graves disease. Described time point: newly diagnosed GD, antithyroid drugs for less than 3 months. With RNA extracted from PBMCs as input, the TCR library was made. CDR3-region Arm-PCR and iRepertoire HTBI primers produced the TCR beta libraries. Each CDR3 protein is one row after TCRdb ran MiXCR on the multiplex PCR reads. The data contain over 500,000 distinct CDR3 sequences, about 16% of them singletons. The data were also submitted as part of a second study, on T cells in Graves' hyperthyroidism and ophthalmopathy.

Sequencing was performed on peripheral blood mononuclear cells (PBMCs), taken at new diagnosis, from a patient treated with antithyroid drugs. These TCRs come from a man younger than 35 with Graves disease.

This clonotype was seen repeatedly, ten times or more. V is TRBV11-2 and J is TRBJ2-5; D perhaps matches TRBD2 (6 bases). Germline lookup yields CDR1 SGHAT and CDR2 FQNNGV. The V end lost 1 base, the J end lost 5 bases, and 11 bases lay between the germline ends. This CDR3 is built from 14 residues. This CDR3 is CASSLVGGWETQYF. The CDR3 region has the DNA TGTGCCAGCAGCTTAGTGGGAGGTTGGGAGACCCAGTACTTC.

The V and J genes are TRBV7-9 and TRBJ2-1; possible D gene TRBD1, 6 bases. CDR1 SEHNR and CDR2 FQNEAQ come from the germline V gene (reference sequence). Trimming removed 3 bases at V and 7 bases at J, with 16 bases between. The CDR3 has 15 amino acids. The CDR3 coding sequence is TGTGCCAGCAGCTTTGAGGGGGTCACTCTTAATGAGCAGTTCTTC. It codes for CASSFEGVTLNEQFF.

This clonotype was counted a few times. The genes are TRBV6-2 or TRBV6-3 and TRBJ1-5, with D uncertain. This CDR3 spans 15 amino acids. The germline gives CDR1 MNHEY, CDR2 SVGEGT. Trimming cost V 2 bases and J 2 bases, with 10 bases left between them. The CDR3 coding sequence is TGTGCCAGCAGTTACGTGGCCCGAGGCAATCAGCCCCAGCATTTT. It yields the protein CASSYVARGNQPQHF.

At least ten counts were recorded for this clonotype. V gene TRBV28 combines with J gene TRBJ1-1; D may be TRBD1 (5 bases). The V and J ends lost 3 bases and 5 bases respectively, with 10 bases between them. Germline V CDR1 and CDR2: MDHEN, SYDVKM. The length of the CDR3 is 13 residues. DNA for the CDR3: TGTGCCAGCAGTTTCCTTAGGACAACTGAAGCTTTCTTT. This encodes CASSFLRTTEAFF.

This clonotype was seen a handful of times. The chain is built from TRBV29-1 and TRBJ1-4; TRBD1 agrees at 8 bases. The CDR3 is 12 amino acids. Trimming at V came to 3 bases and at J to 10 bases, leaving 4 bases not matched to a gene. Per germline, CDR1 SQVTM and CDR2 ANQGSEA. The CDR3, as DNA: TGCAGCGTTGACGGCACAGGGGGAAAACTGTTTTTT. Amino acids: CSVDGTGGKLFF. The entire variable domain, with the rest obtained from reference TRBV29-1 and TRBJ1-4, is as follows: SAVISQKPSRDICQRGTSLTIQCQVDSQVTMMFWYRQQPGQSLTLIATANQGSEATYESGFVIDKFPISRPNLTFSTLTVSNMSPEDSSIYLCSVDGTGGKLFFGSGTQLSVL.

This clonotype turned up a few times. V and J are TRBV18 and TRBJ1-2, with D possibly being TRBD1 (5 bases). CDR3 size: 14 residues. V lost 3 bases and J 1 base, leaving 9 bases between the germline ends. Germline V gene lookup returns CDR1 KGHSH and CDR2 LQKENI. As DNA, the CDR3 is TGTGCCAGCTCACCTACGGACAATAACTATGGCTACACCTTC. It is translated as CASSPTDNNYGYTF.

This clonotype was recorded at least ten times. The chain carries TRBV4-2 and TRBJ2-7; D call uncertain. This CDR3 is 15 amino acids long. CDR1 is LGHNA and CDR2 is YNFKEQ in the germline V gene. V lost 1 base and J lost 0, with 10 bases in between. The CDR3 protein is CASSQARSSSYEQYF. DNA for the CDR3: TGTGCCAGCAGCCAAGCGAGGTCCTCCTCCTACGAGCAGTACTTC.

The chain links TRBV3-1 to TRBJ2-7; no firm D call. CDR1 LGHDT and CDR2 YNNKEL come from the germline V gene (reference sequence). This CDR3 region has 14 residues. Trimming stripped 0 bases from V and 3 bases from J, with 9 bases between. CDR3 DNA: TGTGCCAGCAGCCAAGAGGGCGCTGGCTACGAGCAGTACTTC. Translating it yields CASSQEGAGYEQYF.

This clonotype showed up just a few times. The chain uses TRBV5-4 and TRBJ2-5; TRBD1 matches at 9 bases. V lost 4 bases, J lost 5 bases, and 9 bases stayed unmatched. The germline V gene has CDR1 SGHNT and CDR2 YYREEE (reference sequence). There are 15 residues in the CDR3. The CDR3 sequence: CASSATGGNGETQYF. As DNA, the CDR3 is TGTGCCAGCAGCGCCACAGGGGGCAACGGGGAGACCCAGTACTTC.

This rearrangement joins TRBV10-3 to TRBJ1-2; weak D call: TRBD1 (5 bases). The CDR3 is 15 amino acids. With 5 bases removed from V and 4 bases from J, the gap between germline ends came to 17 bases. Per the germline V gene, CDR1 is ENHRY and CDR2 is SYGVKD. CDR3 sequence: CAISPDNEFVYGYTF. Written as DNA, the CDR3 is TGTGCCATCAGTCCGGACAACGAGTTTGTCTATGGCTACACCTTC.

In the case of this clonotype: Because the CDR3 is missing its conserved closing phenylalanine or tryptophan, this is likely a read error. CDR3 DNA sequence: TGTGCCACCAGCAGAGCCTTAAATTACAATGAGCAGTTCCTC. The encoded protein is CATSRALNYNEQFL. The V call is TRBV15, the J call TRBJ2-1; no clear D gene. The V end was cut by 1 base, the J end by 4 bases, with 8 bases between. CDR3 length: 14 residues. CDR1 and CDR2 (germline): LNHNV, YYDKDF (reference sequence).

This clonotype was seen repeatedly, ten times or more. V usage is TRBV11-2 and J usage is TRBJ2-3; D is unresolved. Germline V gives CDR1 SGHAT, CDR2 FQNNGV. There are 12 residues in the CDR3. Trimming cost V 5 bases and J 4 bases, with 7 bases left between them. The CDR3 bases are TGTGCCAGCAGCCGCTTCCCAGATACGCAGTATTTT. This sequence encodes CASSRFPDTQYF.

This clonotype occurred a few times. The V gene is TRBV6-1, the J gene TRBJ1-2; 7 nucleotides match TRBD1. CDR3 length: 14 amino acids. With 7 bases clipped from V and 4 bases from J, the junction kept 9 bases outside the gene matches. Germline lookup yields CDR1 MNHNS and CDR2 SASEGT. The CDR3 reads CASMTGSISYGYTF. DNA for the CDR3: TGTGCCAGCATGACAGGGAGTATAAGCTATGGCTACACCTTC.

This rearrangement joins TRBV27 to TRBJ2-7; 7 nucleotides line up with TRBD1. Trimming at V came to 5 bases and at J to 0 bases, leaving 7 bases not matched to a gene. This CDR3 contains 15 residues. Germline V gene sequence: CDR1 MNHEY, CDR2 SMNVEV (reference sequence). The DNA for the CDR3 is TGTGCCAGCAGTCCGACAGGGCTATTCTCCTACGAGCAGTACTTC. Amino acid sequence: CASSPTGLFSYEQYF.

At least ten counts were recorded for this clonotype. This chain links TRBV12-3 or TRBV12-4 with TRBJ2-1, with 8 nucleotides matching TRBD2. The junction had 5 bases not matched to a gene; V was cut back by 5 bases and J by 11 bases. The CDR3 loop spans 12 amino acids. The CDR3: CASSGFSGKQFF. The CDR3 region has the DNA TGTGCCAGCAGTGGGTTTAGCGGGAAGCAGTTCTTC.

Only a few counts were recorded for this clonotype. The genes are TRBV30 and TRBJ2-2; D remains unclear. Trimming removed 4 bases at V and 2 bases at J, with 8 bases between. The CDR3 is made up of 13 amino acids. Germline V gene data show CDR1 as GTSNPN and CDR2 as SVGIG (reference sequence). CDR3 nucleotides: TGTGCCTGGACCGGCCCCAACACCGGGGAGCTGTTTTTT. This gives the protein CAWTGPNTGELFF.

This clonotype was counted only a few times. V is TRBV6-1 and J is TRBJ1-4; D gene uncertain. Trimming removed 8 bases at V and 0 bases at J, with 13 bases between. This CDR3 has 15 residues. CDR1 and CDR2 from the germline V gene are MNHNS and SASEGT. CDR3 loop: CASSKALATNEKLFF. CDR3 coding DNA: TGTGCCAGCTCGAAGGCCCTTGCAACTAATGAAAAACTGTTTTTT.

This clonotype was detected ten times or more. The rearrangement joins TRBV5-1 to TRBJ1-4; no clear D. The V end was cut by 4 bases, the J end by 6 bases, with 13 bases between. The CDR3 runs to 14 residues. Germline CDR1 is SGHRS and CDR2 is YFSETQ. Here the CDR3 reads CASSALTDDEKLFF. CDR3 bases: TGCGCCAGCAGCGCGTTGACGGATGATGAAAAACTGTTTTTT. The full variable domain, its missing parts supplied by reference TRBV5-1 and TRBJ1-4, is KAGVTQTPRYLIKTRGQQVTLSCSPISGHRSVSWYQQTPGQGLQFLFEYFSETQRNKGNFPGRFSGRQFSNSRSEMNVSTLELGDSALYLCASSALTDDEKLFFGSGTQLSVL.

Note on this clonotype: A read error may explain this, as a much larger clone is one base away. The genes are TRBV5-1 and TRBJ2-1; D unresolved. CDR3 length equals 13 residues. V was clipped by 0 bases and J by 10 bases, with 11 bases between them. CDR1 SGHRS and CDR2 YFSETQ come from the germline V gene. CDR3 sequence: CASSLVGIYEQFF. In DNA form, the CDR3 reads TGCGCCAGCAGCTTGGTGGGGATCTACGAGCAGTTCTTC.

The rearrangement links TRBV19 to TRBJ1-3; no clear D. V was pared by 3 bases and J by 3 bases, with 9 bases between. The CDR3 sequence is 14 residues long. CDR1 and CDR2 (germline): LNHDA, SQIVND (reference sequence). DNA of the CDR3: TGTGCCAGTAGTATTTCGAGAGTTGGAAACACCATATATTTT. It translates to CASSISRVGNTIYF.

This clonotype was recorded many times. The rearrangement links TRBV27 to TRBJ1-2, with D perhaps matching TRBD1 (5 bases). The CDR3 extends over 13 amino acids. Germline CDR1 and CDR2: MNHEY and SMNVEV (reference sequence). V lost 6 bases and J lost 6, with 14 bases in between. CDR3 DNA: TGTGCCAGCAGGGTTTCAGGGATGGATGGCTACACCTTC. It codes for CASRVSGMDGYTF.

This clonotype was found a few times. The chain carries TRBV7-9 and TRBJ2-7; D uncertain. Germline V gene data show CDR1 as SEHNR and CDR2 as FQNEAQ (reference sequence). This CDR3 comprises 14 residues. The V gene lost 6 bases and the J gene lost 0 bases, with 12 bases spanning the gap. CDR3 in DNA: TGTGCCAGCAGTTACCACGATAGCTCCTACGAGCAGTACTTC. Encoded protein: CASSYHDSSYEQYF. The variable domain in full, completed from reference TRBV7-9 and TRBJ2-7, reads DTGVSQNPRHKITKRGQNVTFRCDPISEHNRLYWYRQTLGQGPEFLTYFQNEAQLEKSRLLSDRFSAERPKGSFSTLEIQRTEQGDSAMYLCASSYHDSSYEQYFGPGTRLTVT.

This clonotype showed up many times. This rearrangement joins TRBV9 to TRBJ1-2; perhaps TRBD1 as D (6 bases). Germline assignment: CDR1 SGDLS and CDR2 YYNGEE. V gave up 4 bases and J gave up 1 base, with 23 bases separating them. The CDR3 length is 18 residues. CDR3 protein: CASSSSSDRIPYNYGYTF. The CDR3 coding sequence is TGTGCCAGCAGCTCCAGCTCCGACAGGATACCCTATAACTATGGCTACACCTTC.

The CDR3 DNA reads TGTGCCAGCAGCTTAGGACAGGGGGTCTCTTGGAAGGAGACCCAGTACTTC. Residues: CASSLGQGVSWKETQYF. The V call is TRBV7-9, the J call TRBJ2-5; TRBD1 aligns across 9 bases. CDR3 length equals 17 residues. With 1 base clipped from V and 5 bases from J, the junction kept 11 bases outside the gene matches. Germline values: CDR1 SEHNR, CDR2 FQNEAQ (reference sequence).

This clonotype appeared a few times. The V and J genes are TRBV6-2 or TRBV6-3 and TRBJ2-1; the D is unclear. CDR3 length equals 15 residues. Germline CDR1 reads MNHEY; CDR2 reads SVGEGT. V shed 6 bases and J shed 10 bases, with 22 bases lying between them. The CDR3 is CASRTLGGASSEQFF. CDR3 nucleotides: TGTGCCAGCAGGACACTTGGCGGAGCTTCATCCGAGCAGTTCTTC.

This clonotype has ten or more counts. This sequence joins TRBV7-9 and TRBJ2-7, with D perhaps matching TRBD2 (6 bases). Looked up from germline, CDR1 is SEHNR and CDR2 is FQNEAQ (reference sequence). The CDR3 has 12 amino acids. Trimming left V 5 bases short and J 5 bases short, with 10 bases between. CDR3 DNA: TGTGCCAGCAGCCCAACTAGCAACGAGCAGTACTTC. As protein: CASSPTSNEQYF.